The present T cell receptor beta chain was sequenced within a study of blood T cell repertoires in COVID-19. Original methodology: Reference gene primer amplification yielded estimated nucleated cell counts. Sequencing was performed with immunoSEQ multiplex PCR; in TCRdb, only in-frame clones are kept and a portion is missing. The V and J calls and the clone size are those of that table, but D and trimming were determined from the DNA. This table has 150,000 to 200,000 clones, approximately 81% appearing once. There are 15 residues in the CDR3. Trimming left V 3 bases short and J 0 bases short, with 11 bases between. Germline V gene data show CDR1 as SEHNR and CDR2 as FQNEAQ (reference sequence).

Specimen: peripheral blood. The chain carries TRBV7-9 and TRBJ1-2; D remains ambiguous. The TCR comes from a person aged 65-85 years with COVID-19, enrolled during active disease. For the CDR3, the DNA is TGTGCCAGCAGCTTTGGAGGCGGTCCTAACTATGGCTACACCTTC. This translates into CASSFGGGPNYGYTF.